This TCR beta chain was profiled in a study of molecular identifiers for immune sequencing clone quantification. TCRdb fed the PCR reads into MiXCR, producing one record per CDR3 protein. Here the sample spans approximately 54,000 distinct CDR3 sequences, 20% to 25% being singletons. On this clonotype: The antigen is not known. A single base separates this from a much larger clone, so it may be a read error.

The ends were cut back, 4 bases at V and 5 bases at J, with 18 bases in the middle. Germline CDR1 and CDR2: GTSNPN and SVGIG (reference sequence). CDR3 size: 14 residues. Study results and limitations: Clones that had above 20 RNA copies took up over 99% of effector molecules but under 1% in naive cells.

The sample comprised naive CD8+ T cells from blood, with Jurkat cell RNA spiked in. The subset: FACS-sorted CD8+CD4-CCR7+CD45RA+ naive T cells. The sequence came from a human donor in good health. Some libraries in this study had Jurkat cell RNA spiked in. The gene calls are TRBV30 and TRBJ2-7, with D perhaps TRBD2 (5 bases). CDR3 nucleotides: TGTGCCTGGACAGCACCGGGAACCCGGGACGAGCAGTACTTC. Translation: CAWTAPGTRDEQYF.